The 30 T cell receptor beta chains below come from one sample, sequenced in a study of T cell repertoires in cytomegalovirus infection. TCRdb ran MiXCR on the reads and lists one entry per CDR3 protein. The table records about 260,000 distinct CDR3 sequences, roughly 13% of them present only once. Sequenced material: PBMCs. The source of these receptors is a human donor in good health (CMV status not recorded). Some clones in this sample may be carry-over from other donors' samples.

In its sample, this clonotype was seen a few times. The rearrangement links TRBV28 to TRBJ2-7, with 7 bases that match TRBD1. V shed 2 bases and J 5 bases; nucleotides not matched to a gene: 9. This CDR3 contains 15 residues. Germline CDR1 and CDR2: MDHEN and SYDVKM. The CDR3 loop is CASSLRGQKRNEQYF. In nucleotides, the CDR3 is TGTGCCAGCAGTTTAAGGGGGCAAAAGAGGAACGAGCAGTACTTC.

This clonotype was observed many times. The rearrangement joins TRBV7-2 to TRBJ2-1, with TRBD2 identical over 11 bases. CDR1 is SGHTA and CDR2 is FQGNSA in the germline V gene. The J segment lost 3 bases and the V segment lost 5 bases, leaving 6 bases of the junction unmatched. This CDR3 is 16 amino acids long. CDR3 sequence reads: CASSERLAGYYNEQFF. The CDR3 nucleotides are TGTGCCAGCAGCGAAAGACTAGCGGGATACTACAATGAGCAGTTCTTC.

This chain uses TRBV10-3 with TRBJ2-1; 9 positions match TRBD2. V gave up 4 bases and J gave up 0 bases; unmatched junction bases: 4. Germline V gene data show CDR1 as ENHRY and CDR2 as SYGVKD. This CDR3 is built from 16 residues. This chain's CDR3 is CAISGGSGSSYNEQFF. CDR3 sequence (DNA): TGTGCCATCAGTGGGGGTAGCGGGAGCTCCTACAATGAGCAGTTCTTC.

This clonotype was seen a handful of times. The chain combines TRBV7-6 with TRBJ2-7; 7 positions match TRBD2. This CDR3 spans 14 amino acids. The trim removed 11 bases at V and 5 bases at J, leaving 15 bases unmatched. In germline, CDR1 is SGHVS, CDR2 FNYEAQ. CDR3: CARRFMGGGHEQYF. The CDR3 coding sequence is TGTGCCCGCCGCTTTATGGGCGGGGGTCACGAGCAGTACTTC. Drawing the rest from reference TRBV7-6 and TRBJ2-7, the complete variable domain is GAGVSQSPRYKVTKRGQDVALRCDPISGHVSLYWYRQALGQGPEFLTYFNYEAQQDKSGLPNDRFSAERPEGSISTLTIQRTEQRDSAMYRCARRFMGGGHEQYFGPGTRLTVT.

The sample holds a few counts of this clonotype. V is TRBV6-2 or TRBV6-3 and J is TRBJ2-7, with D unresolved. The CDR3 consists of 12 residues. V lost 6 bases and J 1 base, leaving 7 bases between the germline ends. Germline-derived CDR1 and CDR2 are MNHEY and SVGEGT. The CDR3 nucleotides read TGTGCCAGCAGGCAGTATTCCTACGAGCAGTACTTC. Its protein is CASRQYSYEQYF.

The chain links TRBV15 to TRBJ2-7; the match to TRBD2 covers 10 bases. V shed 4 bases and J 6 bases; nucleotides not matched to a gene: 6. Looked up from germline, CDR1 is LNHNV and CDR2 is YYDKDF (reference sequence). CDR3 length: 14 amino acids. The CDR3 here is CATSIGLAEVEQYF. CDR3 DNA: TGTGCCACCAGCATTGGACTAGCGGAGGTCGAGCAGTACTTC.

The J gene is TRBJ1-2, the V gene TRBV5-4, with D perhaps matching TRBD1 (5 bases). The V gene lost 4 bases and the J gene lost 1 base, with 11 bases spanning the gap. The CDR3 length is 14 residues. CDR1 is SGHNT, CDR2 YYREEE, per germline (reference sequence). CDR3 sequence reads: CASSPLGGNYGYTF. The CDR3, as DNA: TGTGCCAGCAGCCCTCTGGGGGGTAACTATGGCTACACCTTC.

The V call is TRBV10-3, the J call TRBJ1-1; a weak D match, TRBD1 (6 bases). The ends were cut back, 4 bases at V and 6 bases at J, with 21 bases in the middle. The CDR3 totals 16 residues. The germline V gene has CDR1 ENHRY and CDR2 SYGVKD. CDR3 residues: CAISVSGQYVVAEAFF. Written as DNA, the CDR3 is TGTGCCATCAGTGTATCCGGACAGTACGTGGTGGCTGAAGCTTTCTTT.

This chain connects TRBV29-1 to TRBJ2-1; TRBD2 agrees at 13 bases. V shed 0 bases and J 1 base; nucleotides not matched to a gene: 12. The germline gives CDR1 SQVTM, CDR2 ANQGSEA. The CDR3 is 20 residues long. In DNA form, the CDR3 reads TGCAGCGTTGAAGATTTTACTAGCGGGGGGGCTAAAGGATCCTACAATGAGCAGTTCTTC. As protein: CSVEDFTSGGAKGSYNEQFF.

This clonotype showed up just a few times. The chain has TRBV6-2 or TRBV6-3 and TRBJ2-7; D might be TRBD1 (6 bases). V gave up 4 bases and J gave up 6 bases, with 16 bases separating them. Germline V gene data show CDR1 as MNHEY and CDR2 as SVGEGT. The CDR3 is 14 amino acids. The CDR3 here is CASSFRDTYPEQYF. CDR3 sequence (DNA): TGTGCCAGCAGTTTCCGGGACACCTACCCCGAGCAGTACTTC.

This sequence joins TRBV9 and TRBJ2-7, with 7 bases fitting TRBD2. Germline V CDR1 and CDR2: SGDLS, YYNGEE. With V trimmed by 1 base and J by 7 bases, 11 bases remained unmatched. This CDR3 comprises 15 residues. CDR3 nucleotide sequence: TGTGCCAGCAGCGTATCCTGGGGGGGTTCAAAAGAGCAGTACTTC. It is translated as CASSVSWGGSKEQYF.

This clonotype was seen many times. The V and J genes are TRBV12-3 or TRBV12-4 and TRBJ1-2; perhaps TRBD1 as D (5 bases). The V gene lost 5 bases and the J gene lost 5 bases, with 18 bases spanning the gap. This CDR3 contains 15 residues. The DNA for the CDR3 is TGTGCCAGCAGTACCCCGGCGCAGGGCTCTTATGGCTACACCTTC. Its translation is CASSTPAQGSYGYTF.

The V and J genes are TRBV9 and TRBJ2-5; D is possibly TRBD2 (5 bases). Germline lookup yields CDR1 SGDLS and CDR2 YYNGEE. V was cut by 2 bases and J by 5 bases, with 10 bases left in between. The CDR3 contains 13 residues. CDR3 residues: CASSVRGDETQYF. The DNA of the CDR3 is TGTGCCAGCAGCGTTCGGGGAGATGAGACCCAGTACTTC. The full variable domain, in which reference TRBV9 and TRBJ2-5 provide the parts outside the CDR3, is DSGVTQTPKHLITATGQRVTLRCSPRSGDLSVYWYQQSLDQGLQFLIQYYNGEERAKGNILERFSAQQFPDLHSELNLSSLELGDSALYFCASSVRGDETQYFGPGTRLLVL.

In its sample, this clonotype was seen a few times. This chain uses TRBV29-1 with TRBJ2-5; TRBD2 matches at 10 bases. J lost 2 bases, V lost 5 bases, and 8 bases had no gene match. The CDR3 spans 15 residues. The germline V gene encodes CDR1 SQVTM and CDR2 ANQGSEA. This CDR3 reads CSVLASGSYQETQYF. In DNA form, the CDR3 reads TGCAGCGTTCTGGCTAGCGGGAGTTATCAAGAGACCCAGTACTTC.

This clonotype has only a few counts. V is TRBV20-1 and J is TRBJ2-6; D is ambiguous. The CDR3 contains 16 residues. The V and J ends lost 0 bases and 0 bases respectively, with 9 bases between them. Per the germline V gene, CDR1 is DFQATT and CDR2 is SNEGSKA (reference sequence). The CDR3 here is CSARDPAPSGANVLTF. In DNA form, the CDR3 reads TGCAGTGCTAGAGACCCGGCCCCCTCTGGGGCCAACGTCCTGACTTTC.

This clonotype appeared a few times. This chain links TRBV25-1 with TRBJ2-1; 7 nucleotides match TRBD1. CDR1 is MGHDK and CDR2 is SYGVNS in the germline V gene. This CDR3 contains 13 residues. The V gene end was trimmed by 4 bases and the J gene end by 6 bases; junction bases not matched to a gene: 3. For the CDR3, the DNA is TGTGCCAGCAGTGGCAGGGGGATCAATGAGCAGTTCTTC. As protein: CASSGRGINEQFF.

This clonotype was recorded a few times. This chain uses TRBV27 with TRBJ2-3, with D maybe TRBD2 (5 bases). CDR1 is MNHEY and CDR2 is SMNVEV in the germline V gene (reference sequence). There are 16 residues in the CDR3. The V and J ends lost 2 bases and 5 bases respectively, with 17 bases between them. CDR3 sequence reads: CASSLEGRRPRDTQYF. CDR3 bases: TGTGCCAGCAGTTTAGAGGGTCGCCGCCCGAGAGATACGCAGTATTTT.

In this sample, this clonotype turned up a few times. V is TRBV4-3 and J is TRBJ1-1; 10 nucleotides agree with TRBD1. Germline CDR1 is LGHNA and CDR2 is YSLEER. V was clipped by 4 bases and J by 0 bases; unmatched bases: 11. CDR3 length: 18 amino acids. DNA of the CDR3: TGCGCCAGCAGCCGCTTACTTGGGACAGGGGTCCTGAACACTGAAGCTTTCTTT. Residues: CASSRLLGTGVLNTEAFF.

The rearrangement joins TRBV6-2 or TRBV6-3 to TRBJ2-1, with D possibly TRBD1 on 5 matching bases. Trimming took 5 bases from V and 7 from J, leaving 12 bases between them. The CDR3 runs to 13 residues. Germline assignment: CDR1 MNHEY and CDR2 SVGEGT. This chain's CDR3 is CASSRQGWNEQFF. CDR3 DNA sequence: TGTGCCAGCAGTCGTCAGGGTTGGAATGAGCAGTTCTTC.

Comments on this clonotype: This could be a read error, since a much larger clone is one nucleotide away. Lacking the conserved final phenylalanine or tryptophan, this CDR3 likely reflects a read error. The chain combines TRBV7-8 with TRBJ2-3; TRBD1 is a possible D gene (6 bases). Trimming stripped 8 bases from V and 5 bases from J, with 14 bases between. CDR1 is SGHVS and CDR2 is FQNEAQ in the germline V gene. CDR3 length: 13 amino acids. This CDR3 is CASVGATEDTQYL. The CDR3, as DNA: TGTGCCAGCGTGGGGGCCACGGAAGATACGCAGTATCTT.

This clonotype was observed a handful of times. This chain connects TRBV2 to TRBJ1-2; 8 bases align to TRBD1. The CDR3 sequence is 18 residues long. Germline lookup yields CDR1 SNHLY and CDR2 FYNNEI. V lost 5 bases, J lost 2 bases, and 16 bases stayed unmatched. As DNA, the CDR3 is TGTGCCAGCAGTATAAGCACGGACAGGGACTCCCTCAACTATGGCTACACCTTC. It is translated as CASSISTDRDSLNYGYTF.

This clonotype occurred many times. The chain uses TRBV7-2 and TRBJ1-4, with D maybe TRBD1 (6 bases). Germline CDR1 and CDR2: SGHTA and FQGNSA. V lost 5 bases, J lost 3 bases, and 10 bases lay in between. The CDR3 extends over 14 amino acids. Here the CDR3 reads CASSTGAANEKLFF. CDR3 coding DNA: TGTGCCAGCAGCACGGGGGCGGCTAATGAAAAACTGTTTTTT.

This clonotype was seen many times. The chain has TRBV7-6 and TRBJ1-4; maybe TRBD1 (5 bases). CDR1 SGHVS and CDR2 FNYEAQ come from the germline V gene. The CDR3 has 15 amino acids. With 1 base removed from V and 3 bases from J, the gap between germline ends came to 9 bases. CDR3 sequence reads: CASSLGGTANEKLFF. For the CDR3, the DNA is TGTGCCAGCAGCTTAGGTGGGACGGCTAATGAAAAACTGTTTTTT.

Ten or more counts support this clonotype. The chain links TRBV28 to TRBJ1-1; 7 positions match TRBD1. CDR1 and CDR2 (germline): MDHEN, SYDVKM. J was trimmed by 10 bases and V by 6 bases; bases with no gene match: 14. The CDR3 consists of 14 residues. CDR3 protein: CASRAGGGGEGAFF. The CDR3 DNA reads TGTGCCAGCAGGGCGGGGGGAGGGGGCGAGGGAGCTTTCTTT.

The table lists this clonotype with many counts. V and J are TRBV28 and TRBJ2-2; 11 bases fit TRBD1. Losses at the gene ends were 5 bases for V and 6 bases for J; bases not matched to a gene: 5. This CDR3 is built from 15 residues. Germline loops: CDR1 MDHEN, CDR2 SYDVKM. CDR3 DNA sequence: TGTGCCAGCAGTATTCCGGGACAGGGGGCCGGGGAGCTGTTTTTT. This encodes CASSIPGQGAGELFF.

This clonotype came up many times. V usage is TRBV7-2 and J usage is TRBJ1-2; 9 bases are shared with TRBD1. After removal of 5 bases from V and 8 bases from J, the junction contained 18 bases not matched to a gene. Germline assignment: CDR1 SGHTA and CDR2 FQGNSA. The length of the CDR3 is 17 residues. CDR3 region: CASSPPLGQGTYGGYTF. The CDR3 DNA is TGTGCCAGCAGCCCACCACTTGGACAGGGGACCTATGGAGGCTACACCTTC.

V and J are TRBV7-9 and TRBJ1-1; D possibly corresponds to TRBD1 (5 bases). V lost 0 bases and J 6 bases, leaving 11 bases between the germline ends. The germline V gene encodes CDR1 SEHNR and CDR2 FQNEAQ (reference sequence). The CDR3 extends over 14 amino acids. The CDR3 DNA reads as TGTGCCAGCAGCTTAGCGTTGTCGGGACCTGAAGCTTTCTTT. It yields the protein CASSLALSGPEAFF.

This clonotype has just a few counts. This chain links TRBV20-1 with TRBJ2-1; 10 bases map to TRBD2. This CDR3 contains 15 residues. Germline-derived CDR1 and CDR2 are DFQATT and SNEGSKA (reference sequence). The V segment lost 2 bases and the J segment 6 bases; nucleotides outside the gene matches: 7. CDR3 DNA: TGCAGTGCTAGAAAAGCGGGGGGGCGGGTCAATGAGCAGTTCTTC. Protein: CSARKAGGRVNEQFF.

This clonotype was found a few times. In nucleotides, the CDR3 is TGTGCCAGCAGCGTCGGGACAGGGGCCTACGAGCAGTACTTC. Translating it yields CASSVGTGAYEQYF. V usage is TRBV11-2 and J usage is TRBJ2-7; 10 bases are shared with TRBD1. This CDR3 contains 14 residues. Germline values: CDR1 SGHAT, CDR2 FQNNGV. The junction had 3 bases not matched to a gene; V was cut back by 5 bases and J by 2 bases. Full variable domain (missing parts from reference TRBV11-2 and TRBJ2-7): EAGVAQSPRYKIIEKRQSVAFWCNPISGHATLYWYQQILGQGPKLLIQFQNNGVVDDSQLPKDRFSAERLKGVDSTLKIQPAKLEDSAVYLCASSVGTGAYEQYFGPGTRLTVT.

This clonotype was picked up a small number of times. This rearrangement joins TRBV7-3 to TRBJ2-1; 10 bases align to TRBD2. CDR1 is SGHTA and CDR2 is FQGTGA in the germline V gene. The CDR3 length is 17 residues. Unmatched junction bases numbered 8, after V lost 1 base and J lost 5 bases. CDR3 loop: CASSLIGLAGADNEQFF. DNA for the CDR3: TGTGCCAGCAGCTTAATAGGGCTAGCGGGGGCCGACAATGAGCAGTTCTTC.